Each of the 17 T cell receptor beta chains below was sequenced from the same sample in a study of blood T cell repertoires in COVID-19. TCRdb's copy holds only in-frame clones and misses some; the assay was immunoSEQ multiplex PCR. Among fewer than 250,000 clones listed, 88% were seen once. The specimen was PBMCs or T cells enriched from blood (not recorded which). These receptors were collected from a woman between 45 and 65 years old with acute COVID-19.

This clone was observed a few times. The gene calls are TRBV5-1 and TRBJ2-2; D is perhaps TRBD1 (6 bases). Germline V gene data show CDR1 as SGHRS and CDR2 as YFSETQ. The V end was cut by 0 bases, the J end by 1 base, with 7 bases between. This CDR3 is 15 amino acids long. CDR3 sequence reads: CASSLVGGNTGELFF. The CDR3 DNA follows: TGCGCCAGCAGCTTGGTAGGGGGGAACACCGGGGAGCTGTTTTTT.

The chain combines TRBV14 with TRBJ2-3, with no clear D. V lost 4 bases and J 7 bases, leaving 18 bases between the germline ends. CDR1 is SGHDN and CDR2 is FVKESK in the germline V gene. This CDR3 spans 15 amino acids. CDR3: CASSLSLDGTHTQYF. The CDR3 DNA reads TGTGCCAGCAGCCTCTCCCTAGATGGAACCCATACGCAGTATTTT.

The rearrangement uses TRBV19 and TRBJ1-5; D may be TRBD1 (6 bases). V was clipped by 2 bases and J by 3 bases, with 8 bases between them. Germline CDR1 LNHDA, CDR2 SQIVND (reference sequence). The CDR3 extends over 14 amino acids. CDR3 bases: TGTGCCAGTAGTATACAGGGGCCCAATCAGCCCCAGCATTTT. It is translated as CASSIQGPNQPQHF.

V and J are TRBV27 and TRBJ1-6; D is undetermined. There are 12 residues in the CDR3. The V end lost 4 bases, the J end lost 7 bases, and 5 bases lay between the germline ends. Germline V gives CDR1 MNHEY, CDR2 SMNVEV (reference sequence). The CDR3 sequence: CASSSGNSPLHF. The CDR3 nucleotides are TGTGCCAGCAGTTCGGGGAATTCACCCCTCCACTTT.

The V gene is TRBV18, the J gene TRBJ1-5, with D unclear. V lost 2 bases and J lost 5, with 10 bases in between. The CDR3 has 14 amino acids. CDR1 is KGHSH, CDR2 LQKENI, per germline. The CDR3 protein is CASSPNRVDQPQHF. The CDR3 region has the DNA TGTGCCAGCTCACCAAACCGGGTCGATCAGCCCCAGCATTTT.

This chain connects TRBV25-1 to TRBJ1-6, with TRBD1 as a possible D gene (6 bases). The CDR3 sequence is 16 residues long. V gave up 11 bases and J gave up 4 bases, with 21 bases separating them. CDR1 MGHDK and CDR2 SYGVNS come from the germline V gene. CDR3 in amino acids: CAQGPGRPSYNSPLHF. In nucleotides, the CDR3 is TGTGCCCAGGGGCCCGGGCGCCCGTCATATAATTCACCCCTCCACTTT.

The chain joins TRBV2 to TRBJ2-2; TRBD2 is a possible D gene (5 bases). Germline V CDR1 and CDR2: SNHLY, FYNNEI. Trimming removed 7 bases at V and 6 bases at J, with 12 bases between. The CDR3 runs to 13 residues. CDR3 residues: CASKRERAGELFF. Here the CDR3 DNA reads TGTGCCAGCAAGAGGGAGAGGGCCGGGGAGCTGTTTTTT.

In DNA, the CDR3 is TGTGCCAGCAGCCAGGCGAACACCGGGGAGCTGTTTTTT. It specifies CASSQANTGELFF. The chain combines TRBV7-3 with TRBJ2-2; D gene uncertain. The CDR3 extends over 13 amino acids. The germline V and J ends were trimmed by 5 bases and 0 bases, with 4 bases remaining between them. CDR1 SGHTA and CDR2 FQGTGA come from the germline V gene.

The chain links TRBV6-5 to TRBJ1-2, with 9 bases matching TRBD1. The CDR3 covers 14 residues. The J segment lost 6 bases and the V segment lost 9 bases, leaving 11 bases of the junction unmatched. Germline V gives CDR1 MNHEY, CDR2 SVGAGI. CDR3 DNA: TGTGCCAGTAGGCTCCCCGGGACAGGGAATGGCTACACCTTC. It yields the protein CASRLPGTGNGYTF.

This chain joins TRBV28 and TRBJ2-5, with 7 bases lining up with TRBD1. V shed 5 bases, J shed 5 bases, and the junction held 11 bases outside the gene matches. The CDR3 is 15 residues long. In germline, CDR1 is MDHEN, CDR2 SYDVKM. The CDR3 loop is CASSPPRQGLETQYF. In DNA, the CDR3 is TGTGCCAGCAGTCCCCCGAGACAGGGCTTGGAGACCCAGTACTTC.

The rearrangement joins TRBV19 to TRBJ2-7, with 10 bases that match TRBD2. Unmatched junction bases numbered 9, after V lost 3 bases and J lost 4 bases. Germline V gives CDR1 LNHDA, CDR2 SQIVND (reference sequence). This CDR3 has 16 amino acids. CDR3 region: CASSIPSGRGGYEQYF. DNA for the CDR3: TGTGCCAGTAGTATCCCTAGCGGGAGAGGGGGATACGAGCAGTACTTC.

The chain employs TRBV11-2 and TRBJ2-2, with D possibly matching TRBD2 (5 bases). CDR1 is SGHAT, CDR2 FQNNGV, per germline. CDR3 size: 16 residues. Between the trimmed V and J ends, which lost 2 bases and 6 bases, there was a span of 16 bases. For the CDR3, the DNA is TGTGCCAGCAGCTTAAGTATAATAGCGAGGGCCGGGGAGCTGTTTTTT. This codes for CASSLSIIARAGELFF.

This clone has more than one count but fewer than ten. The V gene is TRBV2, the J gene TRBJ2-5, with 8 bases that match TRBD1. Germline trimming cut 7 bases from V and 1 base from J; bases unmatched to any gene: 5. The CDR3 totals 14 residues. Germline CDR1 SNHLY, CDR2 FYNNEI. The CDR3 sequence: CASNLQGVQETQYF. The DNA of the CDR3 is TGTGCCAGCAATCTACAGGGGGTCCAAGAGACCCAGTACTTC.

The genes are TRBV3-1 (or the pseudogene TRBV3-2) and TRBJ2-5; 8 nucleotides line up with TRBD2. CDR1 LGHDT and CDR2 YNNKEL come from the germline V gene (reference sequence). V lost 4 bases to trimming and J lost 4 bases; unmatched junction nucleotides: 14. The CDR3 runs to 17 residues. This CDR3 reads CASSPGASGSLPETQYF. CDR3 in DNA: TGTGCCAGCAGCCCTGGGGCTAGCGGGTCCCTCCCAGAGACCCAGTACTTC.

The rearrangement uses TRBV28 and TRBJ1-5, with 8 bases that match TRBD1. The V gene end was trimmed by 6 bases and the J gene end by 7 bases; junction bases not matched to a gene: 8. The CDR3 extends over 14 amino acids. The V gene's germline CDR1 is MDHEN and CDR2 SYDVKM. The CDR3 coding sequence is TGTGCCAGCAGACCCGGACAGGGCGGACAGCCCCAGCATTTT. Translation: CASRPGQGGQPQHF. The full variable domain, its missing parts supplied by reference TRBV28 and TRBJ1-5, is DVKVTQSSRYLVKRTGEKVFLECVQDMDHENMFWYRQDPGLGLRLIYFSYDVKMKEKGDIPEGYSVSREKKERFSLILESASTNQTSMYLCASRPGQGGQPQHFGDGTRLSIL.

This rearrangement joins TRBV4-1 to TRBJ2-1, with 12 bases lining up with TRBD2. CDR3 size: 16 residues. Germline trimming cut 3 bases from V and 7 bases from J; bases unmatched to any gene: 7. Germline CDR1 and CDR2: MGHRA and YSYEKL. The CDR3 sequence: CASSHLLAGGQNEQFF. The CDR3 bases are TGCGCCAGCAGCCATCTTCTAGCGGGAGGGCAAAATGAGCAGTTCTTC.

This chain uses TRBV9 with TRBJ1-2, with D tentatively TRBD1 (6 bases). The CDR3 extends over 15 amino acids. Germline V CDR1 and CDR2: SGDLS, YYNGEE. V was pared by 3 bases and J by 3 bases, with 15 bases between. The CDR3 spells CASSGPQGFYYGYTF. The CDR3 DNA follows: TGTGCCAGCAGCGGCCCTCAGGGGTTTTACTATGGCTACACCTTC.